This T cell receptor beta chain originates from a study of blood T cell repertoires in COVID-19. Study context: Donors in the United States, Italy and Spain gave samples during acute or convalescent COVID-19. From T cells, B-cell-depleted T cells, or PBMCs came the material, which was cDNA or gDNA.

The Seattle patients, enrolled during active infection, were followed longitudinally. Per the original data handling: Scientists estimated how many nucleated cells there were by amplifying reference gene primers. Method: immunoSEQ multiplex PCR; TCRdb's copy keeps in-frame clones and lacks some. The V and J calls and clone size were taken over from that table, and D and trimming were inferred from the DNA. The sample includes 150,000 to 200,000 clones, around 82% of them seen just once. This CDR3 spans 16 amino acids. CDR1 and CDR2 (germline): SGHTS, YDEGEE. V trimming: 4 bases; J trimming: 6 bases; junction bases outside the gene matches: 13.

The TCR was taken from a man older than 75 with COVID-19, enrolled during active disease. V is TRBV5-8 and J is TRBJ2-1; TRBD1 matches 7 bases. Sequenced input: peripheral blood. CDR3 sequence (DNA): TGTGCCAGCAGCCCCTCGACAGGGATAATCGGCAATGAGCAGTTCTTC. This gives the protein CASSPSTGIIGNEQFF.